The source of this T cell receptor (beta chain) is a study of blood T cell dynamics during melanoma immunotherapy. The wider study: Standard first-line treatment here was pembrolizumab or nivolumab plus ipilimumab in metastatic melanoma.

Profiling relied on immunoSEQ multiplex PCR, and the TCRdb table lists in-frame clones only, not all of them. The sample carries around 6,500 clones, 88% recorded once. Time point reported: pre-treatment baseline. Blood was drawn before treatment and at week 3 after checkpoint blockade. Only a few counts were recorded for this clone. Germline-derived CDR1 and CDR2 are MNHGY and SVAAGI. This CDR3 comprises 17 residues. V was clipped by 4 bases and J by 2 bases; unmatched bases: 7. Sequenced here: blood, sampled from a patient treated with checkpoint blockade. The chain uses TRBV6-9 and TRBJ2-3; the match to TRBD2 covers 12 bases. The receptor was isolated from a human donor with melanoma. The CDR3 is CASSFPTSGGPTDTQYF. CDR3 DNA sequence: TGTGCCAGCAGTTTTCCGACTAGCGGGGGACCCACAGATACGCAGTATTTT.